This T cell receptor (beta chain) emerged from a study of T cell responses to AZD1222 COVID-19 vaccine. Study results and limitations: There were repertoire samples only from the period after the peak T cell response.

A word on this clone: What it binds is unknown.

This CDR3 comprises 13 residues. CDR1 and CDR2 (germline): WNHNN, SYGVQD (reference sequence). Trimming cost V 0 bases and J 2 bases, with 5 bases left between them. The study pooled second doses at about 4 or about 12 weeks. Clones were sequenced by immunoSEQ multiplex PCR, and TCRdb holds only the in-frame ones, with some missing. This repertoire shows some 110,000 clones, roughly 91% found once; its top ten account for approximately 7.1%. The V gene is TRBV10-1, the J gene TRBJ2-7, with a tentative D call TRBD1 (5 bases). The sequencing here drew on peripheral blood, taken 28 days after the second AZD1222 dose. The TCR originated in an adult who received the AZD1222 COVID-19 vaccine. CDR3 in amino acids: CASSESDTYEQYF. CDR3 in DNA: TGCGCCAGCAGTGAGTCGGACACCTACGAGCAGTACTTC.